This section outlines one TCR beta chain sequence together with its context. The sample is drawn from a study of T cell responses to AZD1222 COVID-19 vaccine. The V and J ends lost 6 bases and 3 bases respectively, with 24 bases between them. Germline CDR1 and CDR2: SGHKS and YYEKEE (reference sequence). CDR3 size: 17 residues. Here immunoSEQ multiplex PCR was the method, and the copy in TCRdb shows in-frame clones only, minus some. Among about 56,000 clones listed, over 75% were seen once. This chain links TRBV5-5 with TRBJ1-2, with D possibly TRBD1 on 6 matching bases. The sample in question was peripheral blood, obtained on day 0 of AZD1222 vaccination. The clonotype originates from an adult in good health. CDR3 sequence (DNA): TGTGCCAGCATTAAAGCCCACGGGGGCTCTAGGGACTATGGCTACACCTTC. This sequence encodes CASIKAHGGSRDYGYTF.